This record looks at one T cell receptor beta chain sequence and its context. The sample is drawn from a study of blood T cell repertoires in COVID-19. The assay was immunoSEQ multiplex PCR, and TCRdb's table has in-frame clones only and misses some. The sample has some 96,000 clones, roughly 79% seen once; the top ten hold roughly 29%. This CDR3 is 17 amino acids long. The V segment lost 5 bases and the J segment 1 base; nucleotides outside the gene matches: 14. Germline V CDR1 and CDR2: GTSNPN, SVGIG (reference sequence). This chain links TRBV30 with TRBJ2-5; the match to TRBD2 covers 9 bases. The receptor's source is a man aged 70-80 years with active or convalescent COVID-19. What was sequenced was peripheral blood. The CDR3 DNA is TGTGCCTGGGCCCCCGGGCGGGTAGCGGGAGCCCAAGAGACCCAGTACTTC. Its translation is CAWAPGRVAGAQETQYF.